A single sample is the source of the 26 T cell receptor beta chains below, sequenced in a study of T cell repertoires in cytomegalovirus infection. TCRdb redid the calling of the reads with MiXCR, one entry per CDR3 protein. The repertoire consists of about 500,000 distinct CDR3 sequences, with 33% occurring once and the leading ten covering roughly 17%. These receptors lack a known antigen. The sample consisted of cultured PBMCs, taken from culture after CMV antigen stimulation. The receptors were sampled from a human donor in good health (CMV status not recorded). Some clones in this sample may be carry-over from other donors' samples.

The chain joins TRBV7-4 to TRBJ2-7; TRBD2 agrees at 8 bases. Losses at the gene ends were 1 base for V and 5 bases for J; bases not matched to a gene: 4. The CDR3 loop spans 14 amino acids. Germline-derived CDR1 and CDR2 are SGHVT and SQSDAQ. The CDR3 loop is CASSLELAANEQYF. In nucleotides, the CDR3 is TGTGCCAGCAGCTTAGAACTAGCGGCCAACGAGCAGTACTTC.

CDR3 coding DNA: TGTGCCACTATAATCGGGACTAGCGGGAGCAATGAGCAGTTCTTC. Its translation is CATIIGTSGSNEQFF. This chain uses TRBV19 with TRBJ2-1; 14 bases are shared with TRBD2. V gave up 10 bases and J gave up 6 bases; unmatched junction bases: 8. CDR1 and CDR2 from the germline V gene are LNHDA and SQIVND (reference sequence). The CDR3 contains 15 residues.

This clonotype was seen at least ten times. V is TRBV9 and J is TRBJ1-2; no clear D gene. Germline-derived CDR1 and CDR2 are SGDLS and YYNGEE. Trimming stripped 4 bases from V and 2 bases from J, with 12 bases between. This CDR3 is built from 14 residues. CDR3: CASSHGGANYGYTF. In nucleotides, the CDR3 is TGTGCCAGCAGCCATGGTGGCGCGAACTATGGCTACACCTTC.

This clonotype was counted a few times. The rearrangement uses TRBV4-1 and TRBJ2-1; possibly TRBD1 for D (5 bases). This CDR3 is 16 amino acids long. The V and J ends lost 8 bases and 0 bases respectively, with 17 bases between them. The germline V gene encodes CDR1 MGHRA and CDR2 YSYEKL. CDR3 residues: CASLPTVLSSYNEQFF. The CDR3 bases are TGCGCCAGCTTGCCGACAGTCCTGAGCTCCTACAATGAGCAGTTCTTC.

At least ten counts were recorded for this clonotype. The chain has TRBV7-8 and TRBJ2-7; 12 nucleotides line up with TRBD2. The junction had 11 bases not matched to a gene; V was cut back by 4 bases and J by 1 base. The CDR3 is made up of 18 amino acids. CDR1 and CDR2 from the germline V gene are SGHVS and FQNEAQ. The CDR3: CASSSLASGRASSYEQYV. CDR3 nucleotide sequence: TGTGCCAGCAGCTCCCTGGCTAGCGGGAGGGCCTCTTCCTACGAGCAGTACGTC.

This clonotype was seen more than once but under ten times. The chain employs TRBV12-3 or TRBV12-4 and TRBJ2-1, with D perhaps being TRBD1 or TRBD2 (5 bases each). CDR3 size: 12 residues. Trimming stripped 2 bases from V and 13 bases from J, with 12 bases between. The CDR3 DNA is TGTGCCAGCAGTTTATCTGGGGCGGGCCAGTTCTTC. This codes for CASSLSGAGQFF.

This clonotype was recorded many times. The rearrangement uses TRBV7-2 and TRBJ2-5; 7 bases agree with TRBD1. J gave up 4 bases and V 5 bases, and 7 bases lay outside the gene matches. The CDR3 length is 14 residues. Germline V gives CDR1 SGHTA, CDR2 FQGNSA. The CDR3 nucleotides are TGTGCCAGCAGCCTACAGGGGAGCCGAGAGACCCAGTACTTC. This gives the protein CASSLQGSRETQYF.

The rearrangement joins TRBV7-9 to TRBJ2-4; 9 bases are a match to TRBD2. The CDR3 consists of 17 residues. The V gene end was trimmed by 3 bases and the J gene end by 1 base; junction bases not matched to a gene: 7. From germline, CDR1 is SEHNR and CDR2 FQNEAQ (reference sequence). The CDR3 DNA sequence: TGTGCCAGCAGCTTTAGCGGGAGCGGGATTGCCAAAAACATTCAGTACTTC. As protein: CASSFSGSGIAKNIQYF.

The gene calls are TRBV25-1 and TRBJ2-3; D tentatively reads TRBD1 or TRBD2 (5 bases each). CDR1 MGHDK and CDR2 SYGVNS come from the germline V gene. V lost 1 base and J 1 base, leaving 15 bases between the germline ends. The CDR3 contains 17 residues. The chain's CDR3 is CASSESPWGSGTDTQYF. In DNA form, the CDR3 reads TGTGCCAGCAGTGAATCCCCCTGGGGGTCTGGCACAGATACGCAGTATTTT. Full variable domain (outside the CDR3, taken from reference TRBV25-1 and TRBJ2-3): EADIYQTPRYLVIGTGKKITLECSQTMGHDKMYWYQQDPGMELHLIHYSYGVNSTEKGDLSSESTVSRIRTEHFPLTLESARPSHTSQYLCASSESPWGSGTDTQYFGPGTRLTVL.

This chain uses TRBV7-6 with TRBJ1-6, with 7 bases aligning to TRBD1. Losses at the gene ends were 3 bases for V and 7 bases for J; bases not matched to a gene: 6. This CDR3 is 15 amino acids long. Germline V gene lookup returns CDR1 SGHVS and CDR2 FNYEAQ. CDR3 in DNA: TGTGCCAGCAGCTTGTCACAGGGGCAGAATTCACCCCTCCACTTT. This translates into CASSLSQGQNSPLHF.

Note on this clonotype: The junction shows a germline mismatch at one end, possibly a read error. The chain combines TRBV6-5 with TRBJ2-3, with a tentative D call TRBD2 (6 bases). Per the germline V gene, CDR1 is MNHEY and CDR2 is SVGAGI. The CDR3 length is 14 residues. The CDR3 loop reads CASSHLEPTTGEDF. The DNA for the CDR3 is TGTGCCAGCAGTCACCTTGAACCGACTACTGGGGAGGATTTT.

The genes are TRBV28 and TRBJ2-3; 7 bases line up with TRBD2. The CDR3 sequence is 14 residues long. Germline CDR1 and CDR2: MDHEN and SYDVKM. Unmatched junction bases numbered 1, after V lost 3 bases and J lost 1 base. The CDR3 is CASSFAGGTDTQYF. DNA for the CDR3: TGTGCCAGCAGTTTTGCGGGAGGCACAGATACGCAGTATTTT. Together with reference TRBV28 and TRBJ2-3, the CDR3 gives the full variable domain: DVKVTQSSRYLVKRTGEKVFLECVQDMDHENMFWYRQDPGLGLRLIYFSYDVKMKEKGDIPEGYSVSREKKERFSLILESASTNQTSMYLCASSFAGGTDTQYFGPGTRLTVL.

This clonotype was picked up many times. The chain employs TRBV12-3 or TRBV12-4 and TRBJ2-1, with TRBD2 identical over 7 bases. Trimming removed 5 bases from V and 9 bases from J; junction bases left unmatched: 10. This CDR3 region has 14 residues. CDR3 region: CASSPRGAGIEQFF. The DNA for the CDR3 is TGTGCCAGCAGTCCACGGGGAGCGGGAATTGAGCAGTTCTTC.

This clonotype was counted only a few times. This chain links TRBV6-1 with TRBJ1-3, with no clear D. Trimming took off 6 bases at V and 3 bases at J, with 12 bases between the two ends. The CDR3 sequence is 14 residues long. Germline values: CDR1 MNHNS, CDR2 SASEGT. The CDR3 bases are TGTGCCAGCAGCCCGAAGTGGGATGGAAACACCATATATTTT. Amino acid sequence: CASSPKWDGNTIYF.

This clonotype was detected only a few times. Here the CDR3 reads CASSLARVDSPYEQYV. CDR3 DNA: TGTGCCAGCAGTTTAGCGCGAGTAGACAGCCCCTACGAGCAGTACGTC. The chain is built from TRBV12-3 or TRBV12-4 and TRBJ2-7; D might be TRBD1 (5 bases). The length of the CDR3 is 16 residues. Deletions cut 0 bases from V and 2 bases from J, with 14 bases between.

The sample holds a few counts of this clonotype. The chain has TRBV19 and TRBJ2-7, with a tentative D call TRBD2 (6 bases). The CDR3 consists of 16 residues. Trimming left V 5 bases short and J 4 bases short, with 21 bases between. The germline V gene has CDR1 LNHDA and CDR2 SQIVND (reference sequence). CDR3 residues: CASSPGFGTDYYEQYV. The CDR3 DNA sequence: TGTGCCAGTAGTCCAGGGTTTGGGACGGACTATTACGAGCAGTACGTC.

This clonotype was observed at least ten times. The J gene is TRBJ2-1, the V gene TRBV7-2; D gene uncertain. CDR3 length equals 14 residues. V shed 4 bases and J shed 0 bases, with 7 bases lying between them. CDR1 is SGHTA and CDR2 is FQGNSA in the germline V gene. The CDR3 region is CASSSPSSYNEQFF. The CDR3 nucleotides read TGTGCCAGCAGCTCACCCAGCTCCTACAATGAGCAGTTCTTC.

There are a few counts of this clonotype. This sequence joins TRBV10-3 and TRBJ2-5; no reliable D call. The V end was cut by 7 bases, the J end by 2 bases, with 11 bases between. The CDR3 runs to 13 residues. Germline CDR1 and CDR2: ENHRY and SYGVKD. CDR3 in DNA: TGTGCCATCAAGGGCGTAGGGCAAGAGACCCAGTACTTC. Encoded protein: CAIKGVGQETQYF.

CDR3 in amino acids: CSEIGEGGQYF. CDR3 DNA sequence: TGCAGCGAGATAGGAGAGGGGGGCCAGTACTTC. This chain joins TRBV29-1 and TRBJ2-5, with D possibly called TRBD1 or TRBD2 (6 bases each). CDR1 SQVTM and CDR2 ANQGSEA come from the germline V gene. This CDR3 has 11 amino acids. V dropped 7 bases and J dropped 10 bases, with 16 bases sitting between them.

In its sample, this clonotype was seen a few times. The chain combines TRBV10-3 with TRBJ2-3, with 7 bases aligning to TRBD2. V trimming: 8 bases; J trimming: 6 bases; junction bases outside the gene matches: 2. The CDR3 has 11 residues. Germline CDR1 reads ENHRY; CDR2 reads SYGVKD. CDR3 sequence reads: CAIGLDDTQYF. The CDR3 DNA follows: TGTGCCATCGGACTAGATGATACGCAGTATTTT.

The gene calls are TRBV12-3 or TRBV12-4 and TRBJ1-3; no clear D. With 3 bases removed from V and 1 base from J, the gap between germline ends came to 10 bases. The CDR3 has 15 residues. The CDR3 DNA sequence: TGTGCCAGCAGTTTTCGGGGTCGGTCTGGAAACACCATATATTTT. Protein sequence: CASSFRGRSGNTIYF.

In its sample, this clonotype was seen a few times. V and J are TRBV6-2 or TRBV6-3 and TRBJ2-3; unclear D gene. The CDR3 is made up of 17 amino acids. The V end was cut by 0 bases, the J end by 5 bases, with 18 bases between. Looked up from germline, CDR1 is MNHEY and CDR2 is SVGEGT. The DNA for the CDR3 is TGTGCCAGCAGTTACTCGATCCCCTCATACCTTCAAGATACGCAGTATTTT. Its protein product is CASSYSIPSYLQDTQYF.

The genes are TRBV6-5 and TRBJ1-1, with 9 bases fitting TRBD1. The junction had 5 bases not matched to a gene; V was cut back by 2 bases and J by 4 bases. CDR3 length: 15 amino acids. Germline CDR1 MNHEY, CDR2 SVGAGI. As DNA, the CDR3 is TGTGCCAGCAGTTACCAGACAGGGGGGAGCACTGAAGCTTTCTTT. Translated, it gives CASSYQTGGSTEAFF.

This clonotype was counted a few times. The chain joins TRBV7-2 to TRBJ2-7; D might be TRBD2 (6 bases). The germline V gene has CDR1 SGHTA and CDR2 FQGNSA. This CDR3 region has 14 residues. V lost 5 bases to trimming and J lost 6 bases, with 17 bases between them. CDR3 residues: CASSPRRESPEQYF. Written as DNA, the CDR3 is TGTGCCAGCAGCCCTAGACGGGAGTCCCCCGAGCAGTACTTC.

The chain employs TRBV11-2 and TRBJ2-1, with TRBD2 matching 8 bases. J was trimmed by 4 bases and V by 2 bases; bases with no gene match: 16. The CDR3 runs to 19 residues. The germline CDR1 and CDR2 sequences are SGHAT and FQNNGV. Here the CDR3 DNA reads TGTGCCAGCAGCTTACTACTAGCGGACTATCCATCGACTTACAATGAGCAGTTCTTC. Translation: CASSLLLADYPSTYNEQFF.

This clonotype was detected many times. The V gene is TRBV7-2, the J gene TRBJ2-3; tentatively, D is TRBD1 or TRBD2 (5 bases each). With 3 bases removed from V and 3 bases from J, the gap between germline ends came to 19 bases. Germline loops: CDR1 SGHTA, CDR2 FQGNSA. CDR3 length equals 17 residues. The CDR3 loop is CASSFSPQGRGTDTQYF. CDR3 bases: TGTGCCAGCAGCTTCTCCCCCCAGGGACGAGGGACAGATACGCAGTATTTT.